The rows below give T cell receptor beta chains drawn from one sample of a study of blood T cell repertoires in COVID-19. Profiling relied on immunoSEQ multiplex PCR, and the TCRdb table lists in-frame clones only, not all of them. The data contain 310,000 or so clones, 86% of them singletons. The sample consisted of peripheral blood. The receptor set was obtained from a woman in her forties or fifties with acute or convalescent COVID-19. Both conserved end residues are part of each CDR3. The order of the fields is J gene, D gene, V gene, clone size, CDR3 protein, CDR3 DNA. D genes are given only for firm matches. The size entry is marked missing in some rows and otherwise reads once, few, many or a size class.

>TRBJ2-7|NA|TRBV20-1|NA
CSAPRGNEQYF
TGCAGTGCTCCGAGGGGGAACGAGCAGTACTTC
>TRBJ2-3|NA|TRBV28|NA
CASSFGNRLTDTQYF
TGTGCCAGCAGTTTCGGGAACAGACTCACAGATACGCAGTATTTT
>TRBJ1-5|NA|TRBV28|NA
CATYSYSNQPQHF
TGTGCCACCTACAGCTATAGCAATCAGCCCCAGCATTTT
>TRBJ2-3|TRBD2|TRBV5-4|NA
CASSLVSTGGGTDTQYF
TGTGCCAGCAGCTTGGTCTCCACGGGGGGTGGCACAGATACGCAGTATTTT
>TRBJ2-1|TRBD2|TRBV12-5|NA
CASARLAGYNEQFF
TGTGCTAGCGCACGACTAGCGGGGTACAATGAGCAGTTCTTC
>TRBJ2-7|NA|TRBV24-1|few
CATSGREQYF
TGTGCCACCAGTGGTCGCGAGCAGTACTTC
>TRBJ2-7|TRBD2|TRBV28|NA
CASSHFSAREGPQNEQYF
TGTGCCAGCAGCCATTTTTCGGCGCGGGAGGGCCCTCAGAACGAGCAGTACTTC
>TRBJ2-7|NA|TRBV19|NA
CASSISGPSSYEQYF
TGTGCCAGTAGTATCTCAGGCCCGAGCTCCTACGAGCAGTACTTC
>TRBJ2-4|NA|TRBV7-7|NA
CASSLENPSSHIAKNIQYF
TGTGCTAGCAGCTTAGAGAATCCTAGCTCACATATAGCCAAAAACATTCAGTACTTC
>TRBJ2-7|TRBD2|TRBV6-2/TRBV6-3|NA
CASSPPGLASYEQYF
TGTGCCAGCAGTCCACCGGGACTAGCGTCTTACGAGCAGTACTTC
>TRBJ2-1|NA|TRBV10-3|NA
CAISGKDFSYNEQFF
TGTGCCATCAGTGGGAAGGACTTCTCCTACAATGAGCAGTTCTTC
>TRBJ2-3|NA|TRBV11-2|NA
CASSHAGVASGTDTQYF
TGTGCCAGCAGCCACGCCGGCGTAGCTAGCGGCACAGATACGCAGTATTTT
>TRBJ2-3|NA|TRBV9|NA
CASSEWESTDTQYF
TGTGCCAGCAGCGAGTGGGAGAGCACAGATACGCAGTATTTT
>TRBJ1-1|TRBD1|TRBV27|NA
CASRLNRDRATEAFF
TGTGCCAGCAGGCTGAACCGGGACAGGGCCACTGAAGCTTTCTTT
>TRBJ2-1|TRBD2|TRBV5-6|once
CATATSGSSYNEQFF
TGTGCCACTGCCACTAGCGGGAGCTCCTACAATGAGCAGTTCTTC
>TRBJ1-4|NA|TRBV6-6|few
CASRSVVARNEKLFF
TGTGCCAGCAGATCCGTGGTTGCCAGGAATGAAAAACTGTTTTTT
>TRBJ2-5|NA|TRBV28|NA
CASSSGDPRETQYF
TGTGCCAGCAGTTCCGGGGATCCACGGGAGACCCAGTACTTC
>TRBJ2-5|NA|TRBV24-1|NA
CATSDRGTYQETQYF
TGTGCCACCAGTGACCGAGGGACATACCAAGAGACCCAGTACTTC
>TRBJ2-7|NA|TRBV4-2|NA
CASSQGGLAYEQYF
TGTGCCAGCAGCCAAGGGGGCCTAGCCTACGAGCAGTACTTC
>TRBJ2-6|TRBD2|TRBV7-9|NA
CASSPRTSGSSGANVLTF
TGTGCCAGCAGCCCGCGGACTAGCGGGAGCTCTGGGGCCAACGTCCTGACTTTC
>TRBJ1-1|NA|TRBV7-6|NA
CASSPRREGMNTEAFF
TGTGCCAGCAGCCCCCGGAGGGAGGGAATGAACACTGAAGCTTTCTTT
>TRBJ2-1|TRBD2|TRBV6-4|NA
CASSDSWTSGYNEQFF
TGTGCCAGCAGTGACTCCTGGACTAGCGGATACAATGAGCAGTTCTTC
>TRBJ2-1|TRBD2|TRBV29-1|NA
CSVAGTRGVNEQFF
TGCAGCGTTGCCGGGACTAGGGGGGTCAATGAGCAGTTCTTC
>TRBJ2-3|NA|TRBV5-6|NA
CASSLMDYGFTDTQYF
TGTGCCAGCAGCTTGATGGACTATGGGTTCACAGATACGCAGTATTTT
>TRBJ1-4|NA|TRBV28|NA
CASSLARKNEKLFF
TGTGCCAGCAGTTTGGCCAGGAAAAATGAAAAACTGTTTTTT
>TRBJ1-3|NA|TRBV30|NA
CAWSGGGSGNTIYF
TGTGCCTGGAGTGGGGGGGGCTCTGGAAACACCATATATTTT
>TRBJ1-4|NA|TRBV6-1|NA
CASSEYDRTNEKLFF
TGTGCCAGCAGTGAATATGACAGAACCAATGAAAAACTGTTTTTT
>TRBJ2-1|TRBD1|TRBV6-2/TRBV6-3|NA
CASSYQGQGGYNEQFF
TGTGCCAGCAGCTATCAAGGACAGGGGGGTTACAATGAGCAGTTCTTC
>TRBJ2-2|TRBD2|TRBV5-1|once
CASSLGLAGVVNTGELFF
TGCGCCAGCAGCTTGGGACTAGCGGGAGTCGTGAACACCGGGGAGCTGTTTTTT
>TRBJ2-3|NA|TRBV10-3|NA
CAIRGDQDTQYF
TGTGCCATCAGAGGGGATCAAGATACGCAGTATTTT
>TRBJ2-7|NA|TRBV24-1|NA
CATSDLWTIYF
TGTGCCACCAGTGATTTGTGGACAATTTACTTC
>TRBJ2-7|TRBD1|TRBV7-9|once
CAGGQGRSYEQYF
TGTGCCGGAGGACAGGGCCGCTCCTACGAGCAGTACTTC
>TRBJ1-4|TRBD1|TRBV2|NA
CASSYRGRDEKLFF
TGTGCCAGCAGCTACAGGGGGCGCGATGAAAAACTGTTTTTT
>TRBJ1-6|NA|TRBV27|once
CASSKLSSYNSPLHF
TGTGCCAGCTCGAAGCTGAGCTCCTATAATTCACCCCTCCACTTT
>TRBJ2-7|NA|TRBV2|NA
CASSTGLLAYEQYF
TGTGCCAGCTCAACAGGCCTGTTAGCCTACGAGCAGTACTTC
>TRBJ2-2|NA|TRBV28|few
CASSGSRNTGELFF
TGTGCCAGCAGCGGTAGCAGGAACACCGGGGAGCTGTTTTTT
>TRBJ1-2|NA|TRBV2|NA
CASRDSPEDGYTF
TGTGCCAGCAGGGACAGCCCCGAGGATGGCTACACCTTC
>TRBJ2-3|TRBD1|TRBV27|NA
CASSLGTGVTDTQYF
TGTGCCAGCAGTTTAGGGACAGGGGTCACAGATACGCAGTATTTT
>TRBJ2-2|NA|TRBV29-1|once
CSVARRGMDRNTGELFF
TGCAGCGTAGCAAGAAGAGGTATGGACAGAAACACCGGGGAGCTGTTTTTT
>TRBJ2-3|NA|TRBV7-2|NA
CASSLSPSADTQYF
TGTGCCAGCAGCTTATCCCCTTCAGCAGATACGCAGTATTTT
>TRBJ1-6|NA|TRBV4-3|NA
CASSQLVGSNNSPLHF
TGCGCCAGCAGCCAACTCGTGGGCAGCAATAATTCACCCCTCCACTTT
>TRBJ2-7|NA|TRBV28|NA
CASGGQEGYEQYF
TGTGCCAGCGGAGGACAGGAGGGTTACGAGCAGTACTTC
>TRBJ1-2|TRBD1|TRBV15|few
CATSGWGQGRYGYTF
TGTGCCACCAGCGGTTGGGGACAGGGGAGGTATGGCTACACCTTC
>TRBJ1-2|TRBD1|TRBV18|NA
CASSPGTGSNYGYTF
TGTGCCAGCTCACCCGGGACAGGGTCTAACTATGGCTACACCTTC
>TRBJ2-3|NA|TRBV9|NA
CASSDRLAGINPDTQYF
TGTGCCAGCAGCGACCGACTTGCGGGAATAAACCCAGATACGCAGTATTTT
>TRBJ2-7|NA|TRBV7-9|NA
CASSPTGIEQYF
TGTGCCAGCAGCCCTACAGGGATCGAGCAGTACTTC
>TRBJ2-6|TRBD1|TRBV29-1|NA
CSVTPGQGSGANVLTF
TGCAGCGTCACTCCGGGACAGGGGTCTGGGGCCAACGTCCTGACTTTC
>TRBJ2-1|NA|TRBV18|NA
CASSPRLTSYNEQFF
TGTGCCAGCTCACCACGACTGACTTCCTACAATGAGCAGTTCTTC
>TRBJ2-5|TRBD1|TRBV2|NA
CASNRGLQETQYF
TGTGCCAGCAACAGGGGTCTCCAAGAGACCCAGTACTTC